What follows are 3 T cell receptor beta chains derived from one specimen sequenced in a study of CD8 T cells in ankylosing spondylitis. TCRdb ran MiXCR on the 5' RACE reads and lists one entry per CDR3 protein. The sample yields 310,000 or so distinct CDR3 sequences, approximately 20% seen once. The sequenced sample was blood, either unsorted or a sorted T cell fraction (not recorded which). These receptors all come from a male donor with ankylosing spondylitis or in good health (not recorded which).

The table lists this clonotype with a few counts. CDR3 loop: CASSTNYGSFDEQFF. The CDR3 nucleotides read TGTGCCAGCAGCACTAACTACGGTTCTTTCGATGAGCAGTTCTTC. The chain uses TRBV5-4 and TRBJ2-1; D is uncertain. This CDR3 is 15 amino acids long. Trimming removed 4 bases at V and 8 bases at J, with 19 bases between. Germline assignment: CDR1 SGHNT and CDR2 YYREEE (reference sequence).

This clonotype was seen at least ten times. The gene calls are TRBV20-1 and TRBJ2-5; D is possibly TRBD1 or TRBD2 (5 bases each). Germline V CDR1 and CDR2: DFQATT, SNEGSKA (reference sequence). CDR3 length: 19 amino acids. V lost 0 bases and J 0 bases, leaving 23 bases between the germline ends. The CDR3 bases are TGCAGTGCTAGAGACCCCAACTCACCGGGACGGATCTACCAAGAGACCCAGTACTTC. It specifies CSARDPNSPGRIYQETQYF.

This clonotype has a count of ten or more. V usage is TRBV29-1 and J usage is TRBJ1-2; D is uncertain. Germline V gene lookup returns CDR1 SQVTM and CDR2 ANQGSEA. The V and J ends lost 6 bases and 6 bases respectively, with 14 bases between them. The CDR3 is made up of 12 amino acids. CDR3 nucleotides: TGCAGCGTCGCAGATGGAACGCATGGCTACACCTTC. Translated, it gives CSVADGTHGYTF.